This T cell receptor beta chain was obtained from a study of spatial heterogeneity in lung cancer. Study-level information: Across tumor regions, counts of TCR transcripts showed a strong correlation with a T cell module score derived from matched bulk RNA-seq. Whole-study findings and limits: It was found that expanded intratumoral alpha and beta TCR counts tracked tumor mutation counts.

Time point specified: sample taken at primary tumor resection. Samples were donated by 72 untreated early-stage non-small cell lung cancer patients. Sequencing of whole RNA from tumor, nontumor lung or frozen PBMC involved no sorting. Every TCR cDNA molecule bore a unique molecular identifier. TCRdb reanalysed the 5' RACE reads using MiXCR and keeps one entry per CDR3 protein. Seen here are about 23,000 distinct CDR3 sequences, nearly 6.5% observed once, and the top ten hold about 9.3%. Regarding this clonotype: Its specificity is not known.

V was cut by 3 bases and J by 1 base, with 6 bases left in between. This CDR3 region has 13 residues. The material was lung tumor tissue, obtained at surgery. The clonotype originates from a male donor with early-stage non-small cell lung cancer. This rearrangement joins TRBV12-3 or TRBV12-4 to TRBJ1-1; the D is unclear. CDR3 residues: CASSFRPNTEAFF. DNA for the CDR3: TGTGCCAGCAGTTTTCGCCCGAACACTGAAGCTTTCTTT.